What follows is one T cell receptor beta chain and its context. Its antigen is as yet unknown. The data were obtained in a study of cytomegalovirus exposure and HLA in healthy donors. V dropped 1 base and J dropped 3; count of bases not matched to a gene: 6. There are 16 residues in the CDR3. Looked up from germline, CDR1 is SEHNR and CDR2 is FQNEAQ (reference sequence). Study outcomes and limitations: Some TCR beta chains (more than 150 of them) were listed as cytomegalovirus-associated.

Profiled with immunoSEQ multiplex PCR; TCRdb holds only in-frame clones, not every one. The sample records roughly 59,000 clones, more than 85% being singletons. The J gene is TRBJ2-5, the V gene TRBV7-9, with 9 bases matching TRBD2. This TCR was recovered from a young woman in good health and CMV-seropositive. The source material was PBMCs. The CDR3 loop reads CASSLGLAGTKETQYF. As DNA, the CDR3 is TGTGCCAGCAGCTTAGGGCTAGCGGGGACTAAAGAGACCCAGTACTTC.